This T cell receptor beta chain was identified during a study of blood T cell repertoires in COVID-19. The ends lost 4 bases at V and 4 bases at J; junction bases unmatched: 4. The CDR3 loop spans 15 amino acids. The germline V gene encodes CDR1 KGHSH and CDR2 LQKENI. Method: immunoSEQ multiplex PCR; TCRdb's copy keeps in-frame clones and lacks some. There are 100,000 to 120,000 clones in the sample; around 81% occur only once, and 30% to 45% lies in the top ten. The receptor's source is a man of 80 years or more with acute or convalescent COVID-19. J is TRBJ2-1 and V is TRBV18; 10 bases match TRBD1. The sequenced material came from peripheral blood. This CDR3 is CASSRGQGSYNEQFF. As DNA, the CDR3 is TGTGCCAGCTCACGGGGACAGGGGTCATACAATGAGCAGTTCTTC. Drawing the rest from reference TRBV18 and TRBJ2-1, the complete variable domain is NAGVMQNPRHLVRRRGQEARLRCSPMKGHSHVYWYRQLPEEGLKFMVYLQKENIIDESGMPKERFSAEFPKEGPSILRIQQVVRGDSAAYFCASSRGQGSYNEQFFGPGTRLTVL.